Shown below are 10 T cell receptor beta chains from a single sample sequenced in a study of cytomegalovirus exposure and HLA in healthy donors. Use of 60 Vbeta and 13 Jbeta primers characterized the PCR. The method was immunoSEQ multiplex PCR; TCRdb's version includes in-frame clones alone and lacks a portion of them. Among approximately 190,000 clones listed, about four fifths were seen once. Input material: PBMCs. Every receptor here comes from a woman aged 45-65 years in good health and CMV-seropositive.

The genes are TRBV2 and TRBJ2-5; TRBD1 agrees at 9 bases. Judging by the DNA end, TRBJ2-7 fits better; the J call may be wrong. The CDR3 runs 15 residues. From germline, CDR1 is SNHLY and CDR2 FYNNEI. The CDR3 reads CASSELQGAGYEQYF. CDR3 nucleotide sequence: TGTGCCAGCAGTGAGCTACAGGGGGCCGGTTACGAGCAGTACTTC.

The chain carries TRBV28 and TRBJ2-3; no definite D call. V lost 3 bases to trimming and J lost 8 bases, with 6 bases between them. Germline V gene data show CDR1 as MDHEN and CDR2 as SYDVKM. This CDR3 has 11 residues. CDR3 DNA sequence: TGTGCCAGCAGTTTCGAGGCTACGCAGTATTTT. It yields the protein CASSFEATQYF. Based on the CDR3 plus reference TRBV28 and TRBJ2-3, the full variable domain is DVKVTQSSRYLVKRTGEKVFLECVQDMDHENMFWYRQDPGLGLRLIYFSYDVKMKEKGDIPEGYSVSREKKERFSLILESASTNQTSMYLCASSFEATQYFGPGTRLTVL.

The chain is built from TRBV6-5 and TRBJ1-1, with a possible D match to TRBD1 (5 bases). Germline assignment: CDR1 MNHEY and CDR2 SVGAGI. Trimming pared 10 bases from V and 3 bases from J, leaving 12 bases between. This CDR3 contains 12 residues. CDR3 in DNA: TGTGCCACCAGCCGGGGGTACACTGAAGCTTTCTTT. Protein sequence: CATSRGYTEAFF.

The CDR3 coding sequence is TGTGCCAGCAGCCAACTCTCTACTAATGAAAAACTGTTTTTT. Translated, it gives CASSQLSTNEKLFF. The genes are TRBV2 and TRBJ1-4, with unresolved D. Germline V gene lookup returns CDR1 SNHLY and CDR2 FYNNEI. This CDR3 has 14 residues. V lost 6 bases to trimming and J lost 2 bases, with 10 bases between them.

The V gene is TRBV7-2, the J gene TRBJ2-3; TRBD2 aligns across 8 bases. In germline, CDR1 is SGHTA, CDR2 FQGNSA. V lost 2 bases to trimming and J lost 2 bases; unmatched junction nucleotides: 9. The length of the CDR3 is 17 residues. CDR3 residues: CASSLFGSGINTDTQYF. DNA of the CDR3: TGTGCCAGCAGCTTATTTGGTAGCGGGATAAACACAGATACGCAGTATTTT.

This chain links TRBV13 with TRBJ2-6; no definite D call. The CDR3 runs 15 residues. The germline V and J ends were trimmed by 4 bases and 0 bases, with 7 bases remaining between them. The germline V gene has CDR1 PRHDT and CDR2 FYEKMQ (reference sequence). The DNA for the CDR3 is TGTGCCAGCAGCTCGCGGATCTCTGGGGCCAACGTCCTGACTTTC. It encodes CASSSRISGANVLTF.

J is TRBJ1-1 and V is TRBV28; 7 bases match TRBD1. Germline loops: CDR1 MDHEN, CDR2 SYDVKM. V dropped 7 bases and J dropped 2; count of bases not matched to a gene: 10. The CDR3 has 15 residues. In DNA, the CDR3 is TGTGCCAGCACCTCGGACAGGCCTAAAAACACTGAAGCTTTCTTT. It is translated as CASTSDRPKNTEAFF.

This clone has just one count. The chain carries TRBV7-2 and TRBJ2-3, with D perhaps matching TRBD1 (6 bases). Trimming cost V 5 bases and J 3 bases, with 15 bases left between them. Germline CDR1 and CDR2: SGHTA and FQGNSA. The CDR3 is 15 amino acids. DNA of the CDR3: TGTGCCAGCAGCACAACAGGGTTCCGGACAGATACGCAGTATTTT. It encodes CASSTTGFRTDTQYF.

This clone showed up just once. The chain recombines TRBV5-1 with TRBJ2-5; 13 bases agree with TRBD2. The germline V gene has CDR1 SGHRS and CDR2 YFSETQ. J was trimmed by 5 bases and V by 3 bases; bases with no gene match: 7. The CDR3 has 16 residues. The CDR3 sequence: CASSYRTSGGAETQYF. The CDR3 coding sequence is TGCGCCAGCAGCTATCGGACTAGCGGGGGTGCGGAGACCCAGTACTTC.

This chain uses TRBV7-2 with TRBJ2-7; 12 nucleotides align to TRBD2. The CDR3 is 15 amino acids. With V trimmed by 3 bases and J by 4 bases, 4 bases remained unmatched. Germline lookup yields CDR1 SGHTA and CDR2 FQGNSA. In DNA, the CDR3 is TGTGCCAGCAGCTTTCGGACTAGCGGGGTATACGAGCAGTACTTC. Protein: CASSFRTSGVYEQYF.